What follows are 17 T cell receptor beta chains derived from one specimen sequenced in a study of shared clonotypes between healthy human individuals (dated by TCRdb to 2020 to 2022). The protocol used for the library was the immunoSEQ multiplex PCR assay. The clones in this table, taken by TCRdb from immuneACCESS, are in-frame only. Not every clone is retained; where verified, under half of the shortfall comes from an unresolved V gene, and the cause of the rest is unknown. The sample has over 1.5 million clones on record, nearly 99% of them singletons. Roughly 0.45% of the sample belongs to the ten largest clones. Material: naive CD4+ T cells sorted from blood. The cell subset or site label, as the study defines it: CD45RA+ positively selected. All receptors come from a man in his thirties or forties in good health.

This clone was seen more than once but under ten times. In the same sample, other DNA sequences code for this CDR3. V gene TRBV20-1 combines with J gene TRBJ1-5; D unclear. Trimming stripped 3 bases from V and 7 bases from J, with 7 bases between. This CDR3 has 11 residues. Germline CDR1 reads DFQATT; CDR2 reads SNEGSKA (reference sequence). CDR3 nucleotide sequence: TGCAGTGCTAGTGACGGCCAGCCCCAGCATTTT. It specifies CSASDGQPQHF.

The chain couples TRBV5-5 to TRBJ2-7; TRBD1 agrees at 7 bases. Looked up from germline, CDR1 is SGHKS and CDR2 is YYEKEE (reference sequence). The trim removed 1 base at V and 5 bases at J, leaving 6 bases unmatched. The CDR3 runs 14 residues. The chain's CDR3 is CASSLRGTVDEQYF. CDR3 in DNA: TGTGCCAGCAGCTTGAGAGGGACAGTAGACGAGCAGTACTTC.

This chain links TRBV5-1 with TRBJ2-5; a possible D gene is TRBD2 (7 bases). Germline CDR1 reads SGHRS; CDR2 reads YFSETQ. This CDR3 region has 15 residues. V lost 0 bases and J lost 5, with 14 bases in between. CDR3 amino acids: CASSLATQGGETQYF. CDR3 sequence (DNA): TGCGCCAGCAGCTTGGCCACACAGGGAGGGGAGACCCAGTACTTC. The full variable domain, completed using reference TRBV5-1 and TRBJ2-5, is KAGVTQTPRYLIKTRGQQVTLSCSPISGHRSVSWYQQTPGQGLQFLFEYFSETQRNKGNFPGRFSGRQFSNSRSEMNVSTLELGDSALYLCASSLATQGGETQYFGPGTRLLVL.

V is TRBV2 and J is TRBJ1-5, with D maybe TRBD1 (6 bases). This CDR3 region has 15 residues. Trimming removed 7 bases at V and 3 bases at J, with 16 bases between. Per the germline V gene, CDR1 is SNHLY and CDR2 is FYNNEI. The CDR3 loop reads CASNPGHGPNQPQHF. The CDR3 coding sequence is TGTGCCAGCAACCCGGGACACGGGCCCAATCAGCCCCAGCATTTT. The entire variable domain, with the rest obtained from reference TRBV2 and TRBJ1-5, is as follows: EPEVTQTPSHQVTQMGQEVILRCVPISNHLYFYWYRQILGQKVEFLVSFYNNEISEKSEIFDDQFSVERPDGSNFTLKIRSTKLEDSAMYFCASNPGHGPNQPQHFGDGTRLSIL.

The chain has TRBV7-9 and TRBJ1-1; D ambiguous. This CDR3 region has 14 residues. Trimming took off 5 bases at V and 7 bases at J, with 17 bases between the two ends. CDR1 and CDR2 (germline): SEHNR, FQNEAQ (reference sequence). Written as DNA, the CDR3 is TGTGCCAGCAGCCCCACCGTCAGGACGGATGAAGCTTTCTTT. This codes for CASSPTVRTDEAFF.

This sequence joins TRBV6-5 and TRBJ2-3, with 9 bases that match TRBD2. CDR1 and CDR2 (germline): MNHEY, SVGAGI. The CDR3 has 14 amino acids. The V gene end was trimmed by 4 bases and the J gene end by 6 bases; junction bases not matched to a gene: 5. CDR3 nucleotide sequence: TGTGCCAGCAGTTCTAGCGGGATGAGTGATACGCAGTATTTT. Its translation is CASSSSGMSDTQYF.

The genes are TRBV6-1 and TRBJ2-5; 10 positions agree with TRBD2. This CDR3 is 17 amino acids long. The V and J ends lost 1 base and 2 bases, in that order; junction bases with no gene match: 7. Germline lookup yields CDR1 MNHNS and CDR2 SASEGT. The chain's CDR3 is CASSEGPSGRGQETQYF. The CDR3 DNA follows: TGTGCCAGCAGTGAAGGCCCTAGCGGGAGAGGTCAAGAGACCCAGTACTTC.

This chain links TRBV2 with TRBJ2-1; 10 nucleotides match TRBD2. V gave up 3 bases and J gave up 6 bases; unmatched junction bases: 5. Germline loops: CDR1 SNHLY, CDR2 FYNNEI. The CDR3 covers 15 residues. The CDR3 DNA sequence: TGTGCCAGCAGTGATCTAGCGGGAGTTTCCAATGAGCAGTTCTTC. Protein: CASSDLAGVSNEQFF.

Concerning this clone itself: Because the CDR3's place on the DNA is in doubt, the DNA is left out and the CDR3 is given as listed by TCRdb. The rearrangement joins TRBV6-6 to TRBJ2-7; the tabulated D call, TRBD2, remains unverified against the DNA. The CDR3 is 16 amino acids in total, end residues counted. Germline-derived CDR1 and CDR2 are MNHNY and SVGAGI (reference sequence). CDR3 in amino acids: CASSTGTSPTSSTSYF.

The chain joins TRBV15 to TRBJ1-1; D is ambiguous. CDR3 length equals 12 residues. The V gene's germline CDR1 is LNHNV and CDR2 YYDKDF (reference sequence). Trimming left V 2 bases short and J 6 bases short, with 7 bases between. The CDR3 protein is CATSRFGPEAFF. The CDR3 DNA follows: TGTGCCACCAGCAGATTCGGGCCTGAAGCTTTCTTT.

CDR3 region: CASSLFSDWNNEQFF. CDR3 bases: TGTGCCAGCAGTTTATTCTCGGACTGGAACAATGAGCAGTTCTTC. This sequence joins TRBV28 and TRBJ2-1; D may be TRBD2 (5 bases). Trimming removed 1 base from V and 5 bases from J, with 12 bases in between. The CDR3 sequence is 15 residues long. Germline CDR1 MDHEN, CDR2 SYDVKM.

The chain is built from TRBV10-3 and TRBJ1-2; D not certain. The germline CDR1 and CDR2 sequences are ENHRY and SYGVKD. Trimming left V 8 bases short and J 4 bases short, with 11 bases between. This CDR3 has 12 amino acids. The CDR3 coding sequence is TGTGCCATCTTTTCGGTTCGCTATGGCTACACCTTC. Amino acids: CAIFSVRYGYTF.

J is TRBJ2-7 and V is TRBV4-2; 14 positions match TRBD2. The V segment lost 5 bases and the J segment 2 bases; nucleotides outside the gene matches: 8. In germline, CDR1 is LGHNA, CDR2 YNFKEQ. CDR3 size: 17 residues. DNA of the CDR3: TGTGCCAGCAGCTTAAGGACTAGCGGGAGGACCCCCTACGAGCAGTACTTC. Protein product: CASSLRTSGRTPYEQYF.

Concerning this clone: Other DNA sequences of this sample code for an identical CDR3. The V and J genes are TRBV5-4 and TRBJ2-5; D not certain. Trimming took off 0 bases at V and 5 bases at J, with 5 bases between the two ends. The germline gives CDR1 SGHNT, CDR2 YYREEE (reference sequence). The CDR3 length is 12 residues. DNA of the CDR3: TGTGCCAGCAGCTTGGTCGAGGAGACCCAGTACTTC. This sequence encodes CASSLVEETQYF.

The V gene is TRBV18, the J gene TRBJ2-1; TRBD1 is a possible D gene (6 bases). The germline V gene encodes CDR1 KGHSH and CDR2 LQKENI. The CDR3 has 16 amino acids. V shed 3 bases and J shed 8 bases, with 20 bases lying between them. In DNA form, the CDR3 reads TGTGCCAGCTCACCCCAGCAGGGGACGACTGGCGATGAGCAGTTCTTC. This encodes CASSPQQGTTGDEQFF.

The chain has TRBV2 and TRBJ2-7; 8 bases are shared with TRBD2. Looked up from germline, CDR1 is SNHLY and CDR2 is FYNNEI. After removal of 5 bases from V and 6 bases from J, the junction contained 6 bases not matched to a gene. The CDR3 sequence is 13 residues long. The CDR3 DNA follows: TGTGCCAGCAGTAGCGGGAGTTTCTCCGAGCAGTACTTC. Its translation: CASSSGSFSEQYF.

This rearrangement joins TRBV5-1 to TRBJ2-1; 8 bases match TRBD2. J was trimmed by 7 bases and V by 0 bases; bases with no gene match: 9. The CDR3 contains 16 residues. Germline-derived CDR1 and CDR2 are SGHRS and YFSETQ. CDR3 DNA: TGCGCCAGCAGCTTGGGTGAGACCGGGACTAGAAATGAGCAGTTCTTC. Translated, it gives CASSLGETGTRNEQFF.